Below, 9 T cell receptor beta chains from the same sample are listed, as sequenced in a study of blood T cell repertoires in COVID-19. The protocol was immunoSEQ multiplex PCR, while the TCRdb copy is restricted to in-frame clones and leaves out a portion. The sample has about 60,000 clones, 80% to 90% seen once; the top ten hold approximately 4.3%. The sequencing sample was made of peripheral blood. All receptors come from a human donor in a cohort sampled during active COVID-19.

The genes are TRBV19 and TRBJ2-5; 7 nucleotides line up with TRBD2. Germline V gene lookup returns CDR1 LNHDA and CDR2 SQIVND (reference sequence). The CDR3 totals 13 residues. Trimming took 5 bases from V and 5 from J; bases not matched to a gene: 5. The CDR3 nucleotides read TGTGCCAGTAGTCCAGCGGGGCGGGAGACCCAGTACTTC. Amino acid sequence: CASSPAGRETQYF.

The genes are TRBV28 and TRBJ1-2; possibly TRBD1 for D (5 bases). Germline lookup yields CDR1 MDHEN and CDR2 SYDVKM. V was pared by 3 bases and J by 4 bases, with 12 bases between. The CDR3 runs to 14 residues. DNA of the CDR3: TGTGCCAGCAGTTTTAAAGGGGTCCCCTATGGCTACACCTTC. Translating it yields CASSFKGVPYGYTF.

In its sample, this clone was seen a few times. The V call is TRBV7-8, the J call TRBJ2-4, with D tentatively TRBD1 (6 bases). Germline lookup yields CDR1 SGHVS and CDR2 FQNEAQ. V was pared by 0 bases and J by 7 bases, with 10 bases between. The CDR3 sequence is 14 residues long. This CDR3 is CASSLASGGNIQYF. The CDR3 DNA follows: TGTGCCAGCAGCTTAGCTTCTGGGGGCAACATTCAGTACTTC.

The CDR3 nucleotides are TGTGCCAGCTCACCATTGGCAGGGGGTGGCGAGCAGTACTTC. Translated, it gives CASSPLAGGGEQYF. V usage is TRBV18 and J usage is TRBJ2-7; 7 nucleotides line up with TRBD1. The CDR3 length is 14 residues. V shed 2 bases, J shed 6 bases, and the junction held 7 bases outside the gene matches. CDR1 KGHSH and CDR2 LQKENI come from the germline V gene.

As DNA, the CDR3 is TGTGCCAGCTCACCACTTTCAGGTATCTACAATGAGCAGTTCTTC. Protein sequence: CASSPLSGIYNEQFF. The V gene is TRBV18, the J gene TRBJ2-1; no firm D call. Germline assignment: CDR1 KGHSH and CDR2 LQKENI. This CDR3 region has 15 residues. V dropped 1 base and J dropped 3 bases, with 10 bases sitting between them. The full variable domain, with the rest looked up from reference TRBV18 and TRBJ2-1, is NAGVMQNPRHLVRRRGQEARLRCSPMKGHSHVYWYRQLPEEGLKFMVYLQKENIIDESGMPKERFSAEFPKEGPSILRIQQVVRGDSAAYFCASSPLSGIYNEQFFGPGTRLTVL.

This clone has a handful of counts. This chain links TRBV6-5 with TRBJ1-6; D is perhaps TRBD1 (5 bases). Trimming removed 2 bases at V and 13 bases at J, with 9 bases between. Looked up from germline, CDR1 is MNHEY and CDR2 is SVGAGI. The CDR3 spans 12 residues. The CDR3 sequence: CASSYRGGPLHF. CDR3 sequence (DNA): TGTGCCAGCAGTTACCGGGGGGGGCCCCTCCACTTT.

This clone occurred once. V is TRBV7-2 and J is TRBJ2-1; TRBD2 aligns across 9 bases. Germline V gives CDR1 SGHTA, CDR2 FQGNSA. The trim removed 1 base at V and 0 bases at J, leaving 7 bases unmatched. This CDR3 contains 18 residues. CDR3 DNA: TGTGCCAGCAGCTTAGGCCCGACTAGCGGAGACTCCTACAATGAGCAGTTCTTC. As protein: CASSLGPTSGDSYNEQFF.

This clone has just one count. The CDR3 nucleotides are TGTGCCAGCAGTCTCCAGGGCCGTAGAAACATTCAGTACTTC. The encoded protein is CASSLQGRRNIQYF. The genes are TRBV7-2 and TRBJ2-4; tentatively, D is TRBD1 (5 bases). Trimming cost V 6 bases and J 6 bases, with 15 bases left between them. Germline CDR1 is SGHTA and CDR2 is FQGNSA. This CDR3 is 14 amino acids long.

V gene TRBV6-2 or TRBV6-3 combines with J gene TRBJ2-7; 8 bases are a match to TRBD1. The CDR3 runs 13 residues. The V gene's germline CDR1 is MNHEY and CDR2 SVGEGT. Trimming took 4 bases from V and 4 from J; bases not matched to a gene: 3. The CDR3: CASSWTGIYEQYF. The CDR3 DNA is TGTGCCAGCAGTTGGACAGGGATATACGAGCAGTACTTC.